This T cell receptor (beta chain) is from a study of early T cells in non-severe SARS-CoV-2 infection (dated by TCRdb to about 2021). For context, the study as a whole: Because TCR sequencing was done on bulk RNA from unsorted whole blood, the alpha and beta chains could not be paired. The research as a whole found: VDJdb matching was skewed toward anti-spike CD8 responses and likely underestimated virus-specific expansions by missing private and CD4 specificities.

The germline V gene encodes CDR1 MNHEY and CDR2 SVGEGT. The cysteine opens and the phenylalanine closes a CDR3 of 11 amino acids. Just CDR3 DNA is preserved here, 33 bases in frame from base 1. The method behind the library was 5' RACE. TCRdb lists the instrument as NextSeq 500. To correct for sequencing error and PCR bias, the TCR library protocol tagged individual cDNA molecules with unique molecular identifiers. Both TCR alpha and beta chains were sequenced, and tight co-correlation was observed between alpha and beta sequence abundances in each sample. Turning to the authors' computational methods: V gene, J gene and CDR3 annotation of TCR sequences was performed with Decombinator V4. TCRs were defined as expanded if a significant change between any two time points was detected under a Poisson model with p below 0.0001. TCR abundances were normalised to the total number of TCRs sequenced in each sample and reported as counts per million. MAIT TCRs were defined by TRAV1-2 paired with TRAJ12, TRAJ20 or TRAJ33, and iNKT TCRs by TRAV10 paired with TRAJ18. A search of VDJdb, accessed on 1 November 2021, was run for TCRs annotated to CMV, EBV and SARS-CoV-2, with TCRs annotated for multiple antigens excluded. The public reads were quality trimmed at Q25 with fastp and then assembled into clones with MiXCR by TCRdb, keeping productive beta chains. Each entry is one CDR3 protein sequence, shown with its most common DNA and genes. What appears here as the V and J calls and clone size reflects TCRdb's work, not the paper's. The table for this sample lists around 82,000 distinct CDR3 sequences; about 12% of them were counted only once. The ten biggest clones cover roughly 3.6% of the sample.

For this clonotype: Its cognate antigen has yet to be identified. Relative to the germline gene, one junction end is altered; a read error may explain this.

This was a case-control study nested in a cohort of healthcare workers in London, UK, who had nasopharyngeal swab PCR tests and blood samples taken every week. Healthcare workers were recruited between 23 and 31 March 2020, during the week of the UK lockdown, and were followed weekly for up to roughly 15 weeks. Sequenced input: whole blood. The sequence was obtained from an adult who was a healthcare worker with PCR-confirmed SARS-CoV-2 infection or an uninfected control (not recorded which). Recombination joined TRBV6-2 or TRBV6-3 with TRBJ2-5; a stretch of 7 junction bases matches TRBD1. The DNA sequence is as follows: TGTGCCAGCACCGGGCGAGGCGCAGGGGGCTTC. This gives the protein CASTGRGAGGF.